These 22 T cell receptor beta chains originate from one sample sequenced in a study of shared clonotypes between healthy human individuals. The method was immunoSEQ multiplex PCR; TCRdb's version includes in-frame clones alone and lacks a portion of them. Among 2 million or so clones listed, roughly 96% were seen once. Sequencing was done on a sample of naive CD4+ T cells sorted from blood. Subset in this sample: CD45RA+ positively selected. The origin of the receptors is a man between 18 and 29 years old in good health.

V is TRBV7-9 and J is TRBJ2-3; 14 bases fit TRBD2. The CDR3 is made up of 19 amino acids. Germline CDR1 and CDR2: SEHNR and FQNEAQ (reference sequence). V lost 5 bases, J lost 0 bases, and 10 bases stayed unmatched. The CDR3 loop reads CASSGPGLAGVWSTDTQYF. For the CDR3, the DNA is TGTGCCAGCAGCGGACCGGGACTAGCGGGGGTTTGGAGCACAGATACGCAGTATTTT.

V gene TRBV5-1 combines with J gene TRBJ2-1; the match to TRBD2 covers 8 bases. J lost 6 bases, V lost 0 bases, and 8 bases had no gene match. The CDR3 totals 16 residues. Germline CDR1 SGHRS, CDR2 YFSETQ. The CDR3, as DNA: TGCGCCAGCAGCTTGGCCCCCGGGACTAGTGGCAATGAGCAGTTCTTC. This sequence encodes CASSLAPGTSGNEQFF.

The CDR3 protein is CASSFGRAPPSPGFF. CDR3 nucleotide sequence: TGTGCCAGCAGCTTTGGCAGGGCTCCTCCCTCCCCGGGGTTCTTC. This chain uses TRBV5-6 with TRBJ2-1; D perhaps matches TRBD1 (5 bases). CDR1 is SGHDT, CDR2 YYEEEE, per germline. V was shortened by 2 bases and J by 15 bases, with 24 bases between the two germline ends. There are 15 residues in the CDR3.

The chain employs TRBV6-5 and TRBJ1-6, with D possibly TRBD1 on 6 matching bases. The V gene's germline CDR1 is MNHEY and CDR2 SVGAGI. Deletions cut 2 bases from V and 3 bases from J, with 8 bases between. The CDR3 is 15 amino acids. The CDR3 is CASSYGQSYNSPLHF. The CDR3 DNA reads TGTGCCAGCAGTTACGGACAGAGCTATAATTCACCCCTCCACTTT.

The chain recombines TRBV10-3 with TRBJ1-1; 9 bases are a match to TRBD1. The CDR3 is 17 amino acids. The germline V gene encodes CDR1 ENHRY and CDR2 SYGVKD. The trim removed 4 bases at V and 1 base at J, leaving 10 bases unmatched. CDR3 sequence reads: CAISGDRERSWNTEAFF. The CDR3 region has the DNA TGTGCCATCAGTGGGGACAGGGAAAGGTCTTGGAACACTGAAGCTTTCTTT.

This chain links TRBV29-1 with TRBJ1-2, with TRBD1 matching 7 bases. The junction had 9 bases not matched to a gene; V was cut back by 1 base and J by 4 bases. The germline V gene encodes CDR1 SQVTM and CDR2 ANQGSEA. This CDR3 spans 15 amino acids. CDR3 residues: CSVEADRVLGYGYTF. Here the CDR3 DNA reads TGCAGCGTTGAAGCCGACAGGGTACTCGGCTATGGCTACACCTTC. The whole variable domain, filled in from reference TRBV29-1 and TRBJ1-2, reads SAVISQKPSRDICQRGTSLTIQCQVDSQVTMMFWYRQQPGQSLTLIATANQGSEATYESGFVIDKFPISRPNLTFSTLTVSNMSPEDSSIYLCSVEADRVLGYGYTFGSGTRLTVV.

This clone was seen just once. This rearrangement joins TRBV18 to TRBJ2-5; D is perhaps TRBD2 (6 bases). V lost 3 bases and J 4 bases, leaving 9 bases between the germline ends. The CDR3 runs to 13 residues. CDR1 and CDR2 from the germline V gene are KGHSH and LQKENI. In DNA, the CDR3 is TGTGCCAGCTCACCCGGGACTTCAGAGACCCAGTACTTC. Protein sequence: CASSPGTSETQYF.

CDR3 protein: CASSIRGQAPYEQYF. The CDR3 nucleotides are TGTGCCAGCAGCATCAGAGGACAGGCGCCCTACGAGCAGTACTTC. This chain links TRBV5-4 with TRBJ2-7; the match to TRBD1 covers 7 bases. V dropped 4 bases and J dropped 2; count of bases not matched to a gene: 9. The germline V gene has CDR1 SGHNT and CDR2 YYREEE (reference sequence). The CDR3 has 15 residues.

The chain links TRBV5-1 to TRBJ1-2; D call uncertain. The ends were cut back, 0 bases at V and 5 bases at J, with 11 bases in the middle. The germline CDR1 and CDR2 sequences are SGHRS and YFSETQ. This CDR3 is built from 14 residues. The CDR3, as DNA: TGCGCCAGCAGCTTGGCCGGTGGAGGATATGGCTACACCTTC. Its protein is CASSLAGGGYGYTF.

This clone has just one count. J is TRBJ2-5 and V is TRBV10-3; D is uncertain. Germline-derived CDR1 and CDR2 are ENHRY and SYGVKD. V was cut by 3 bases and J by 5 bases, with 13 bases left in between. This CDR3 is 14 amino acids long. The CDR3 sequence is CAISDGPSMETQYF. CDR3 bases: TGTGCCATCAGTGATGGTCCGTCCATGGAGACCCAGTACTTC.

The chain recombines TRBV6-5 with TRBJ2-1, with TRBD2 matching 10 bases. From germline, CDR1 is MNHEY and CDR2 SVGAGI. After removal of 2 bases from V and 5 bases from J, the junction contained 0 bases not matched to a gene. The CDR3 is 14 residues long. The CDR3 here is CASSYLAGDNEQFF. In DNA, the CDR3 is TGTGCCAGCAGTTACCTAGCGGGAGACAATGAGCAGTTCTTC.

The chain is built from TRBV6-5 and TRBJ2-7; TRBD2 matches 14 bases. CDR1 is MNHEY, CDR2 SVGAGI, per germline. Unmatched junction bases numbered 8, after V lost 6 bases and J lost 7 bases. This CDR3 is built from 15 residues. The CDR3 spells CASSRTSGGIEEQYF. The CDR3 DNA sequence: TGTGCCAGCAGCCGGACTAGCGGGGGGATAGAAGAGCAGTACTTC.

The rearrangement joins TRBV7-9 to TRBJ1-4; TRBD1 aligns across 7 bases. Looked up from germline, CDR1 is SEHNR and CDR2 is FQNEAQ (reference sequence). The CDR3 spans 16 residues. Trimming cost V 4 bases and J 8 bases; bases outside gene matches: 13. CDR3 loop: CASSWLDRVKEEKLFF. CDR3 DNA: TGTGCCAGCAGCTGGCTCGACAGGGTTAAGGAGGAAAAACTGTTTTTT.

The rearrangement links TRBV7-2 to TRBJ2-1; a possible D gene is TRBD2 (6 bases). The V gene's germline CDR1 is SGHTA and CDR2 FQGNSA. V was pared by 3 bases and J by 3 bases, with 15 bases between. This CDR3 comprises 16 residues. This CDR3 reads CASSLGPAGLYNEQFF. DNA for the CDR3: TGTGCCAGCAGCTTGGGGCCCGCGGGGCTCTACAATGAGCAGTTCTTC.

The chain employs TRBV18 and TRBJ2-7; 9 bases map to TRBD1. The CDR3 sequence is 12 residues long. Trimming at V came to 5 bases and at J to 11 bases, leaving 7 bases not matched to a gene. Germline values: CDR1 KGHSH, CDR2 LQKENI. The CDR3 spells CASSSTGGQEYF. The CDR3 DNA is TGTGCCAGCTCATCCACAGGGGGCCAGGAGTACTTC.

This clone was recorded a few times. The sample has other DNA sequences that encode this CDR3 too. The chain joins TRBV5-1 to TRBJ1-1, with a possible D match to TRBD1 (5 bases). CDR1 is SGHRS, CDR2 YFSETQ, per germline. The CDR3 covers 13 residues. V lost 2 bases, J lost 1 base, and 6 bases lay in between. CDR3 sequence: CASSLTGNTEAFF. The CDR3 DNA reads TGCGCCAGCAGCTTAACAGGGAACACTGAAGCTTTCTTT.

The chain carries TRBV30 and TRBJ1-1; D may be TRBD1 (5 bases). V lost 0 bases and J 10 bases, leaving 12 bases between the germline ends. This CDR3 has 12 residues. Germline V gene sequence: CDR1 GTSNPN, CDR2 SVGIG (reference sequence). The CDR3 sequence is CAWSVGTGRAFF. CDR3 nucleotide sequence: TGTGCCTGGAGTGTCGGGACCGGCCGAGCTTTCTTT.

This clone has only one observation. The rearrangement uses TRBV30 and TRBJ1-2; no definite D call. Between the trimmed V and J ends, which lost 1 base and 8 bases, there was a span of 14 bases. The germline gives CDR1 GTSNPN, CDR2 SVGIG (reference sequence). The CDR3 runs 13 residues. The CDR3 bases are TGTGCCTGGAGTGGGTTACCCGTTCGAGGCTACACCTTC. Translation: CAWSGLPVRGYTF.

The chain is built from TRBV6-5 and TRBJ1-2; D is perhaps TRBD1 (6 bases). CDR1 is MNHEY and CDR2 is SVGAGI in the germline V gene. This CDR3 is built from 13 residues. Trimming took off 9 bases at V and 6 bases at J, with 17 bases between the two ends. The CDR3 region is CASLRTVTDGYTF. CDR3 nucleotides: TGTGCCAGTCTACGGACAGTTACGGATGGCTACACCTTC.

A word on this clone: Other DNA sequences in this specimen translate into the identical CDR3. The chain combines TRBV4-3 with TRBJ2-7; TRBD1 agrees at 9 bases. The CDR3 contains 16 residues. V dropped 0 bases and J dropped 1; count of bases not matched to a gene: 4. The V gene's germline CDR1 is LGHNA and CDR2 YSLEER. The CDR3 nucleotides read TGCGCCAGCAGCCAAGATCCGGGACAGGGATCCTACGAGCAGTACTTC. It specifies CASSQDPGQGSYEQYF.

About this clone itself: The same CDR3 is also encoded by other DNA sequences in this sample. The CDR3 here is CAWSRDRGYEQYF. The CDR3 DNA reads as TGTGCCTGGAGTCGGGACAGGGGCTACGAGCAGTACTTC. V is TRBV30 and J is TRBJ2-7; 10 nucleotides match TRBD1. The germline V gene has CDR1 GTSNPN and CDR2 SVGIG (reference sequence). The CDR3 has 13 residues. V lost 2 bases and J lost 3; bases outside the gene matches: 1.

The chain recombines TRBV28 with TRBJ1-2; D unclear. V was shortened by 6 bases and J by 5 bases, with 7 bases between the two germline ends. The CDR3 is 11 amino acids. Germline V CDR1 and CDR2: MDHEN, SYDVKM. CDR3 loop: CASSNKYGYTF. The CDR3 bases are TGTGCCAGCAGCAACAAGTATGGCTACACCTTC.